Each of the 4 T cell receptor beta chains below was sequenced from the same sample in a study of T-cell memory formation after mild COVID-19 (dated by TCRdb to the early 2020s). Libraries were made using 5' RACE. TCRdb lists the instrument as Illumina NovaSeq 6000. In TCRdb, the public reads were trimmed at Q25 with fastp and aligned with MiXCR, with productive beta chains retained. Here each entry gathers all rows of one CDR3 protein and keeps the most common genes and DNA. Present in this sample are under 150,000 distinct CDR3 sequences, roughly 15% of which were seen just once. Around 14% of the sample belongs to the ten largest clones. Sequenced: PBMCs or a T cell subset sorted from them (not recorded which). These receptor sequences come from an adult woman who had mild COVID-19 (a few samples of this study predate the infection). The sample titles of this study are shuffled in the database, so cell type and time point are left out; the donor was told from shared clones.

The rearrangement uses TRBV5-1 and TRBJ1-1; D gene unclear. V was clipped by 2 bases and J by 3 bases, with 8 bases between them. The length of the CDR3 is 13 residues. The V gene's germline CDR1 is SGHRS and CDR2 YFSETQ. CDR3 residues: CASSFLGDTEAFF. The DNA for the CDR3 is TGCGCCAGCAGCTTTTTAGGAGACACTGAAGCTTTCTTT.

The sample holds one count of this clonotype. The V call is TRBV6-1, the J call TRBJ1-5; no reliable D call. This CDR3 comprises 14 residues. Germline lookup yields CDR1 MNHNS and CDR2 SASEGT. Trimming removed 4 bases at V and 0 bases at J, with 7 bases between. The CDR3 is CASSATHSNQPQHF. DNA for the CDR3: TGTGCCAGCAGTGCGACCCATAGCAATCAGCCCCAGCATTTT.

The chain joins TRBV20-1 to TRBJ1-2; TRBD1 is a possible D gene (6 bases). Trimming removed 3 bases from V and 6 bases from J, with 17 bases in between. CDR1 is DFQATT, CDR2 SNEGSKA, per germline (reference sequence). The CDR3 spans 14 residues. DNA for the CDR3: TGCAGTGCTAGCAAGCTGGGGGCGGCGAATGGCTACACCTTC. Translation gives CSASKLGAANGYTF.

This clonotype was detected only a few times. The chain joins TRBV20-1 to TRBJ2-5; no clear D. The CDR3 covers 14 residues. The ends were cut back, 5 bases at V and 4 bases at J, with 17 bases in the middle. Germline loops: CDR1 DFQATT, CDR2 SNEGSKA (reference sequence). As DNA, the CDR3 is TGCAGTGCTGACCCAGAGGCGGTTGGAGAGACCCAGTACTTC. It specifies CSADPEAVGETQYF.